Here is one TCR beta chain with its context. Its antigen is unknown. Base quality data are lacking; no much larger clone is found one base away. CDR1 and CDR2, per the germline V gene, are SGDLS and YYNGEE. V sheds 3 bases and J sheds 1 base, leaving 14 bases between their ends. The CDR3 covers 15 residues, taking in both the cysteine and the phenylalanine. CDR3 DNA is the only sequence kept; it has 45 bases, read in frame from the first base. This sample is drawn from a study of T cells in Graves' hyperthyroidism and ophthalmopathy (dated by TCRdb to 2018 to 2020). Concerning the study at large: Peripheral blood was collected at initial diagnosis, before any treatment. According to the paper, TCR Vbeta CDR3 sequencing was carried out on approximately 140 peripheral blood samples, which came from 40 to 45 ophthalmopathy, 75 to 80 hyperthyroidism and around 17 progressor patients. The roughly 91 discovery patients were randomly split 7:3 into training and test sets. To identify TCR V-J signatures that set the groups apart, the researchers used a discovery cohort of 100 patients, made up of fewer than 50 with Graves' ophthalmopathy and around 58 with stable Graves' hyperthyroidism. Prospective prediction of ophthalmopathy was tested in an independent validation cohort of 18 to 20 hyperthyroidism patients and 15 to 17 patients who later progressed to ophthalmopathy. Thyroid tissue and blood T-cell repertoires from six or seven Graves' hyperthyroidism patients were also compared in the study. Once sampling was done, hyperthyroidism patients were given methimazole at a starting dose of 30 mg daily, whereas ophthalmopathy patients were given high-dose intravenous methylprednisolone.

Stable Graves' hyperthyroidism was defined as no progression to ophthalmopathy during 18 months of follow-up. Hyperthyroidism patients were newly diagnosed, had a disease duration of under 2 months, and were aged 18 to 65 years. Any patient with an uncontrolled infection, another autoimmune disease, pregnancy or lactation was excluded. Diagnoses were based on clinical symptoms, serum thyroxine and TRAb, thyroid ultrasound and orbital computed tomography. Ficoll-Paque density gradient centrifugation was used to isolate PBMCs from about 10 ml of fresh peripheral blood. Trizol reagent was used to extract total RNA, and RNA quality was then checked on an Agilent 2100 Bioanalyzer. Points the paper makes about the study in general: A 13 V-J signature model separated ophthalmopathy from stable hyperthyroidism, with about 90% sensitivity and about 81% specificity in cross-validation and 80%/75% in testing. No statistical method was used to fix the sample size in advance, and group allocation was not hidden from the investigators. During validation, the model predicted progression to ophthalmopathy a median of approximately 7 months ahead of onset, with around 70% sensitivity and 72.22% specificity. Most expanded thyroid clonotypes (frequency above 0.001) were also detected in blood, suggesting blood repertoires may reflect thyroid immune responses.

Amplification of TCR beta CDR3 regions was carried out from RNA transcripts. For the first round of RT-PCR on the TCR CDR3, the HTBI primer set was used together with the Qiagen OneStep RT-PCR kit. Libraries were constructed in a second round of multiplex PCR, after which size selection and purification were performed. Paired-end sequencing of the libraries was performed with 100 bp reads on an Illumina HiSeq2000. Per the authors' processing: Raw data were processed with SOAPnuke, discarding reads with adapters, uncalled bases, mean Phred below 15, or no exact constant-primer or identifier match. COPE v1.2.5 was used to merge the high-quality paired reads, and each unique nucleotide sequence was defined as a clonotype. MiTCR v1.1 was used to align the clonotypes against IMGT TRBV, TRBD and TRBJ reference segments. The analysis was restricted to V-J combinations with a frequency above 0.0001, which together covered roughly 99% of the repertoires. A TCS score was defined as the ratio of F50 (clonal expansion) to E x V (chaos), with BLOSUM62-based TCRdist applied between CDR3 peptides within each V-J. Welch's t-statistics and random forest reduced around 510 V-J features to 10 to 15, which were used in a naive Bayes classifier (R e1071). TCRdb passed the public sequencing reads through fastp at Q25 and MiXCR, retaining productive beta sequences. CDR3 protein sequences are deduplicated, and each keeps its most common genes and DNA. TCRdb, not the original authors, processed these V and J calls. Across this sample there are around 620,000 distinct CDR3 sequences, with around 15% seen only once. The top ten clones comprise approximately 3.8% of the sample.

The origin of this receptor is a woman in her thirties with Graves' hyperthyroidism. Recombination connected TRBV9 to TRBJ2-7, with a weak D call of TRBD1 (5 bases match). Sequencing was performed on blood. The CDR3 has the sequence CASSARQHPSYEQYF. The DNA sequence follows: TGTGCCAGCAGCGCCCGACAGCACCCTTCCTACGAGCAGTACTTC. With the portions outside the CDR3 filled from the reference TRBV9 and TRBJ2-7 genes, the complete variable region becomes DSGVTQTPKHLITATGQRVTLRCSPRSGDLSVYWYQQSLDQGLQFLIQYYNGEERAKGNILERFSAQQFPDLHSELNLSSLELGDSALYFCASSARQHPSYEQYFGPGTRLTVT.